Listed here are 21 T cell receptor beta chains from one sample, sequenced in a study of blood T cell repertoires in COVID-19. The method was immunoSEQ multiplex PCR; TCRdb's version includes in-frame clones alone and lacks a portion of them. The sample has roughly 140,000 clones, approximately 80% seen once; the top ten hold 35% to 40%. Input material: peripheral blood. These TCRs come from a human donor in a cohort sampled during active COVID-19.

DNA for the CDR3: TGTGCCATCAGTACTCGCCCGGAGTCACCCCTCCACTTT. This translates into CAISTRPESPLHF. V gene TRBV10-3 combines with J gene TRBJ1-6, with D unclear. V lost 5 bases, J lost 10 bases, and 12 bases lay in between. The V gene's germline CDR1 is ENHRY and CDR2 SYGVKD. The CDR3 extends over 13 amino acids.

The CDR3 is CASSRGEGGGGYTF. The CDR3, as DNA: TGTGCCAGCAGCAGAGGAGAGGGGGGGGGCGGCTACACCTTC. This rearrangement joins TRBV7-9 to TRBJ1-2, with D tentatively TRBD1 (6 bases). Looked up from germline, CDR1 is SEHNR and CDR2 is FQNEAQ (reference sequence). The CDR3 has 14 residues. V lost 5 bases and J lost 8, with 18 bases in between.

With regard to this clone: The same CDR3 arises from other DNA sequences in this sample as well. This chain links TRBV19 with TRBJ1-5; D unresolved. The CDR3 runs 14 residues. CDR1 and CDR2 (germline): LNHDA, SQIVND (reference sequence). V lost 1 base to trimming and J lost 6 bases, with 10 bases between them. The chain's CDR3 is CASSIGGGGQPQHF. The CDR3, as DNA: TGTGCCAGTAGTATAGGGGGAGGAGGTCAGCCCCAGCATTTT.

The V call is TRBV7-9, the J call TRBJ1-2; D is ambiguous. In germline, CDR1 is SEHNR, CDR2 FQNEAQ (reference sequence). V gave up 4 bases and J gave up 2 bases, with 11 bases separating them. CDR3 length equals 14 residues. The CDR3 nucleotides are TGTGCCAGCAGCTCCCTGCGGCAGAACTATGGCTACACCTTC. Translating it yields CASSSLRQNYGYTF.

This clone came up a few times. The genes are TRBV4-2 and TRBJ1-2; D remains ambiguous. Looked up from germline, CDR1 is LGHNA and CDR2 is YNFKEQ. Trimming left V 0 bases short and J 8 bases short, with 16 bases between. The length of the CDR3 is 15 residues. CDR3: CASSQDGGYQGGYTF. The CDR3 nucleotides are TGTGCCAGCAGCCAAGACGGCGGATACCAAGGCGGCTACACCTTC.

The chain's CDR3 is CASSQLAGGPDTQYF. CDR3 bases: TGTGCCAGCAGCCAACTAGCGGGGGGGCCTGATACGCAGTATTTT. The rearrangement uses TRBV7-6 and TRBJ2-3; 13 nucleotides agree with TRBD2. Germline V gene data show CDR1 as SGHVS and CDR2 as FNYEAQ. CDR3 length: 15 amino acids. The V and J ends lost 5 bases and 6 bases, in that order; junction bases with no gene match: 5.

V is TRBV10-3 and J is TRBJ1-3; 10 nucleotides agree with TRBD1. The length of the CDR3 is 15 residues. Trimming took 6 bases from V and 3 from J; bases not matched to a gene: 5. Germline values: CDR1 ENHRY, CDR2 SYGVKD. CDR3 bases: TGTGCCATCAGCCCCGGGACAGGGGTTGGAAACACCATATATTTT. This sequence encodes CAISPGTGVGNTIYF.

Only one count was recorded for this clone. The gene calls are TRBV6-2 or TRBV6-3 and TRBJ1-1, with D hard to call. This CDR3 is built from 13 residues. CDR1 and CDR2 (germline): MNHEY, SVGEGT. Trimming left V 5 bases short and J 5 bases short, with 12 bases between. CDR3 in amino acids: CASSQYRGTEAFF. Written as DNA, the CDR3 is TGTGCCAGCAGTCAATACCGCGGTACTGAAGCTTTCTTT.

This clone came up once. This chain links TRBV6-2 or TRBV6-3 with TRBJ2-1, with 10 positions matching TRBD1. Germline V gives CDR1 MNHEY, CDR2 SVGEGT. Trimming took 2 bases from V and 9 from J; bases not matched to a gene: 7. CDR3 size: 15 residues. The CDR3 here is CASSYRTGGRGEQFF. The DNA of the CDR3 is TGTGCCAGCAGTTACCGGACAGGGGGTAGAGGTGAGCAGTTCTTC.

The rearrangement uses TRBV27 and TRBJ1-5; 7 bases fit TRBD1. Germline CDR1 is MNHEY and CDR2 is SMNVEV (reference sequence). This CDR3 is built from 15 residues. V was clipped by 5 bases and J by 1 base; unmatched bases: 5. This CDR3 reads CASSTGVSSNQPQHF. Written as DNA, the CDR3 is TGTGCCAGCAGTACAGGGGTGTCAAGCAATCAGCCCCAGCATTTT.

V gene TRBV19 combines with J gene TRBJ2-7; 10 bases line up with TRBD1. Looked up from germline, CDR1 is LNHDA and CDR2 is SQIVND (reference sequence). V was clipped by 4 bases and J by 0 bases; unmatched bases: 9. CDR3 length: 17 amino acids. The CDR3 loop is CASSRKTGGIGSYEQYF. The CDR3 bases are TGTGCCAGTAGTAGAAAGACAGGGGGCATAGGCTCCTACGAGCAGTACTTC.

The chain employs TRBV7-2 and TRBJ1-1, with TRBD1 as a possible D gene (5 bases). The CDR3 runs 13 residues. V lost 5 bases and J 8 bases, leaving 15 bases between the germline ends. Germline CDR1 is SGHTA and CDR2 is FQGNSA. CDR3: CASSAGRRGEAFF. CDR3 DNA sequence: TGTGCCAGCAGCGCCGGCCGCCGGGGGGAAGCTTTCTTT.

This clone was seen a single time. CDR3 region: CASSQDPARGTKNIQYF. The CDR3 DNA sequence: TGTGCCAGCAGCCAAGATCCTGCCAGGGGGACCAAAAACATTCAGTACTTC. The chain has TRBV3-1 (or the pseudogene TRBV3-2) and TRBJ2-4, with 7 bases lining up with TRBD1. The CDR3 totals 17 residues. V lost 0 bases and J lost 2; bases outside the gene matches: 7. Germline CDR1 and CDR2: LGHDT and YNNKEL (reference sequence).

J is TRBJ1-4 and V is TRBV2, with D uncertain. V was clipped by 5 bases and J by 0 bases, with 10 bases between them. The CDR3 totals 15 residues. Germline CDR1 reads SNHLY; CDR2 reads FYNNEI. CDR3 in DNA: TGTGCCAGCAGTTGGAGTCTTGCAACTAATGAAAAACTGTTTTTT. Translated: CASSWSLATNEKLFF.

V is TRBV15 and J is TRBJ1-5; no firm D call. Per germline, CDR1 LNHNV and CDR2 YYDKDF (reference sequence). The V end lost 1 base, the J end lost 1 base, and 5 bases lay between the germline ends. The CDR3 sequence is 14 residues long. CDR3 in amino acids: CATSRGESNQPQHF. The CDR3 DNA is TGTGCCACCAGCAGAGGGGAGAGCAATCAGCCCCAGCATTTT.

The rearrangement joins TRBV3-1 (or the pseudogene TRBV3-2) to TRBJ2-1; no firm D call. Germline V CDR1 and CDR2: LGHDT, YNNKEL (reference sequence). Trimming left V 3 bases short and J 0 bases short, with 3 bases between. This CDR3 region has 13 residues. The DNA for the CDR3 is TGTGCCAGCAGCCACGGCTCCTACAATGAGCAGTTCTTC. Translation gives CASSHGSYNEQFF.

The chain is built from TRBV4-1 and TRBJ2-3, with TRBD1 identical over 8 bases. V lost 4 bases to trimming and J lost 0 bases; unmatched junction nucleotides: 12. The CDR3 totals 18 residues. CDR1 is MGHRA, CDR2 YSYEKL, per germline. This CDR3 reads CASSPRRTGTLSTDTQYF. In DNA, the CDR3 is TGCGCCAGCAGCCCCCGGAGGACAGGGACGCTTAGCACAGATACGCAGTATTTT.

The chain joins TRBV7-8 to TRBJ2-7, with a weak D call TRBD2 (9 bases). The CDR3 is 19 residues long. From germline, CDR1 is SGHVS and CDR2 FQNEAQ. The ends were cut back, 5 bases at V and 3 bases at J, with 29 bases in the middle. The CDR3, as DNA: TGTGCCAGCAGCCCTAGCGGGATGGTGTGGGGACAGGTTTACTACGAGCAGTACTTC. The encoded protein is CASSPSGMVWGQVYYEQYF.

The chain is built from TRBV5-6 and TRBJ1-1; the match to TRBD1 covers 10 bases. From germline, CDR1 is SGHDT and CDR2 YYEEEE. CDR3 length: 14 residues. Unmatched junction bases numbered 1, after V lost 0 bases and J lost 5 bases. The CDR3 region is CASSLGQGATEAFF. The CDR3, as DNA: TGTGCCAGCAGCTTGGGACAGGGGGCAACTGAAGCTTTCTTT.

The rearrangement uses TRBV19 and TRBJ2-1; 9 bases align to TRBD1. With V trimmed by 3 bases and J by 6 bases, 6 bases remained unmatched. Germline values: CDR1 LNHDA, CDR2 SQIVND (reference sequence). The CDR3 runs 15 residues. CDR3 sequence (DNA): TGTGCCAGTAGTATGACAGGGGGGTTAAGCAATGAGCAGTTCTTC. It is translated as CASSMTGGLSNEQFF.

V gene TRBV6-6 combines with J gene TRBJ1-2, with D perhaps TRBD1 (5 bases). Trimming removed 2 bases from V and 4 bases from J, with 14 bases in between. The CDR3 has 15 amino acids. CDR1 and CDR2 from the germline V gene are MNHNY and SVGAGI (reference sequence). CDR3 nucleotide sequence: TGTGCCAGCAGTTACACCCAGACAGAGCCCTATGGCTACACCTTC. Its translation: CASSYTQTEPYGYTF.